This passage covers 18 T cell receptor beta chains from one sample sequenced in a study of T cells in Graves' hyperthyroidism and ophthalmopathy. The source material, RNA transcripts, was used to amplify TCR beta CDR3 regions. An initial round of RT-PCR targeting the TCR CDR3 relied on the HTBI primer set. TCRdb used MiXCR to reprocess the multiplex PCR reads, holding one entry per CDR3 protein. The sample lists fewer than 450,000 distinct CDR3 sequences, 15% to 20% occurring once. What was sequenced was blood. Receptors originate from a woman aged 25 to 39 with Graves' hyperthyroidism that later progressed to Graves' ophthalmopathy.

This clonotype was seen a handful of times. The DNA of the CDR3 is TGTGCCACCAGTGACCCGAACCCGGGGACACCAGAGAACTCTGGGGCCAACGTCCTGACTTTC. It encodes CATSDPNPGTPENSGANVLTF. The chain carries TRBV24-1 and TRBJ2-6; TRBD1 is a possible D gene (6 bases). Per germline, CDR1 KGHDR and CDR2 SFDVKD. V was shortened by 4 bases and J by 0 bases, with 24 bases between the two germline ends. The CDR3 runs 21 residues.

This clonotype occurred many times. The genes are TRBV28 and TRBJ1-4; D perhaps matches TRBD1 (6 bases). CDR3 length equals 17 residues. Germline CDR1 reads MDHEN; CDR2 reads SYDVKM. Trimming left V 3 bases short and J 6 bases short, with 20 bases between. In DNA, the CDR3 is TGTGCCAGCAGTTTCTCTCCGGGAGGGGGAGGTGATGAAAAACTGTTTTTT. It specifies CASSFSPGGGGDEKLFF.

This rearrangement joins TRBV29-1 to TRBJ2-2; D may match TRBD1 or TRBD2 (5 bases each). The CDR3 length is 14 residues. Trimming took off 5 bases at V and 1 base at J, with 11 bases between the two ends. The germline V gene encodes CDR1 SQVTM and CDR2 ANQGSEA. CDR3 sequence (DNA): TGCAGCGTTTCCGGGACGGTGAACACCGGGGAGCTGTTTTTT. This codes for CSVSGTVNTGELFF.

This clonotype came up many times. The V call is TRBV11-2, the J call TRBJ2-1, with no clear D. The CDR3 runs 14 residues. V shed 0 bases and J shed 7 bases, with 10 bases lying between them. CDR1 SGHAT and CDR2 FQNNGV come from the germline V gene. Here the CDR3 DNA reads TGTGCCAGCAGCTTAGAAATGCGGCGGAATGAGCAGTTCTTC. It encodes CASSLEMRRNEQFF.

V and J are TRBV28 and TRBJ2-3; 9 bases are shared with TRBD2. Trimming cost V 3 bases and J 2 bases; bases outside gene matches: 6. This CDR3 comprises 16 residues. In germline, CDR1 is MDHEN, CDR2 SYDVKM. CDR3 bases: TGTGCCAGCAGTTTCGGTTCTAGCGGGAACACAGATACGCAGTATTTT. Its protein product is CASSFGSSGNTDTQYF.

This clonotype has at least ten counts. The V call is TRBV11-2, the J call TRBJ1-1; 8 bases are shared with TRBD1. The CDR3 runs to 15 residues. Unmatched junction bases numbered 7, after V lost 1 base and J lost 6 bases. Germline CDR1 and CDR2: SGHAT and FQNNGV. This chain's CDR3 is CASSLAIGQGSEAFF. CDR3 DNA: TGTGCCAGCAGCTTAGCGATAGGACAGGGCTCTGAAGCTTTCTTT.

Remarks on this clonotype: A read error may be the cause here, since a much bigger clone is one base away. V usage is TRBV13 and J usage is TRBJ2-5; the D is unclear. The length of the CDR3 is 12 residues. Germline V gene sequence: CDR1 PRHDT, CDR2 FYEKMQ (reference sequence). CDR3: CASGFGQETQYF. DNA of the CDR3: TGTGCCAGCGGCTTCGGGCAAGAGACCCAGTACTTC. Based on the CDR3 plus reference TRBV13 and TRBJ2-5, the full variable domain is AAGVIQSPRHLIKEKRETATLKCYPIPRHDTVYWYQQGPGQDPQFLISFYEKMQSDKGSIPDRFSAQQFSDYHSELNMSSLELGDSALYFCASGFGQETQYFGPGTRLLVL.

This clonotype was observed at least ten times. This sequence joins TRBV7-7 and TRBJ2-5; D ambiguous. CDR1 is SSHAT, CDR2 FNYEAQ, per germline (reference sequence). The CDR3 spans 13 residues. The V end lost 3 bases, the J end lost 4 bases, and 9 bases lay between the germline ends. CDR3 sequence reads: CASSFLQGETQYF. For the CDR3, the DNA is TGTGCCAGCAGCTTTCTTCAAGGAGAGACCCAGTACTTC.

This clonotype showed up many times. The genes are TRBV6-1 and TRBJ2-7; D is unresolved. The CDR3 extends over 13 amino acids. V lost 2 bases to trimming and J lost 2 bases, with 7 bases between them. Per germline, CDR1 MNHNS and CDR2 SASEGT. The CDR3 bases are TGTGCCAGCAGTGAAAAGGATACCTACGAGCAGTACTTC. This gives the protein CASSEKDTYEQYF.

This clonotype was seen ten or more times. The CDR3 coding sequence is TGCAGTGCTAGACCCTTGTCTAACTATGGCTACACCTTC. This encodes CSARPLSNYGYTF. The chain couples TRBV20-1 to TRBJ1-2; D not resolved. CDR1 is DFQATT and CDR2 is SNEGSKA in the germline V gene (reference sequence). V gave up 2 bases and J gave up 0 bases, with 7 bases separating them. The CDR3 covers 13 residues.

The chain carries TRBV7-6 and TRBJ2-5; 7 nucleotides match TRBD2. Germline V gene sequence: CDR1 SGHVS, CDR2 FNYEAQ. V was clipped by 6 bases and J by 5 bases; unmatched bases: 9. The CDR3 loop spans 14 amino acids. The CDR3 protein is CASSPSSGLETQYF. CDR3 coding DNA: TGTGCCAGCAGTCCTAGTAGCGGGTTGGAGACCCAGTACTTC.

V gene TRBV10-1 combines with J gene TRBJ1-1; no definite D call. CDR1 is WNHNN, CDR2 SYGVQD, per germline (reference sequence). V shed 0 bases and J shed 6 bases, with 11 bases lying between them. The CDR3 spans 14 residues. CDR3: CASSESKGRAEAFF. The CDR3 DNA reads TGCGCCAGCAGTGAGTCGAAAGGTCGGGCTGAAGCTTTCTTT.

At least ten counts were recorded for this clonotype. The chain links TRBV29-1 to TRBJ1-2, with no clear D. CDR1 SQVTM and CDR2 ANQGSEA come from the germline V gene. The CDR3 loop spans 13 amino acids. V gave up 2 bases and J gave up 0 bases, with 7 bases separating them. The CDR3, as DNA: TGCAGCGTTGAACCCCAGGCTAACTATGGCTACACCTTC. Translation gives CSVEPQANYGYTF. The variable domain in full, completed from reference TRBV29-1 and TRBJ1-2, reads SAVISQKPSRDICQRGTSLTIQCQVDSQVTMMFWYRQQPGQSLTLIATANQGSEATYESGFVIDKFPISRPNLTFSTLTVSNMSPEDSSIYLCSVEPQANYGYTFGSGTRLTVV.

This clonotype was counted a few times. The genes are TRBV6-1 and TRBJ1-1, with D maybe TRBD1 (6 bases). The V and J ends lost 10 bases and 2 bases respectively, with 23 bases between them. Germline loops: CDR1 MNHNS, CDR2 SASEGT. This CDR3 contains 16 residues. For the CDR3, the DNA is TGTGCCACTAAGACAGGAGGTCCAAGTTATAACACTGAAGCTTTCTTT. Protein product: CATKTGGPSYNTEAFF.

This clonotype was counted many times. The chain uses TRBV27 and TRBJ2-7; 8 bases match TRBD2. The V and J ends lost 2 bases and 2 bases, in that order; junction bases with no gene match: 5. CDR1 and CDR2 from the germline V gene are MNHEY and SMNVEV (reference sequence). The CDR3 is made up of 15 amino acids. The CDR3 is CASSLITSGTYEQYF. The CDR3, as DNA: TGTGCCAGCAGTTTAATCACTAGCGGCACCTACGAGCAGTACTTC.

The chain couples TRBV20-1 to TRBJ2-7; 7 bases line up with TRBD2. This CDR3 contains 14 residues. The trim removed 6 bases at V and 5 bases at J, leaving 13 bases unmatched. The germline CDR1 and CDR2 sequences are DFQATT and SNEGSKA (reference sequence). CDR3 region: CSADRSGALDEQYF. The CDR3 nucleotides read TGCAGTGCCGATCGCAGCGGGGCTCTTGACGAGCAGTACTTC.

In its sample, this clonotype was seen many times. The chain joins TRBV19 to TRBJ1-1; no definite D call. CDR3 length equals 13 residues. Deletions cut 6 bases from V and 0 bases from J, with 8 bases between. CDR1 is LNHDA and CDR2 is SQIVND in the germline V gene (reference sequence). CDR3 in amino acids: CASSTMMNTEAFF. The CDR3 nucleotides are TGTGCCAGTAGCACCATGATGAACACTGAAGCTTTCTTT.

The chain has TRBV13 and TRBJ2-1, with TRBD2 matching 7 bases. Unmatched junction bases numbered 4, after V lost 5 bases and J lost 6 bases. Per germline, CDR1 PRHDT and CDR2 FYEKMQ (reference sequence). The CDR3 covers 13 residues. The CDR3 loop reads CASSAGTINEQFF. DNA for the CDR3: TGTGCCAGCAGCGCCGGGACTATCAATGAGCAGTTCTTC. The variable domain in full, with the rest retrieved from reference TRBV13 and TRBJ2-1, is AAGVIQSPRHLIKEKRETATLKCYPIPRHDTVYWYQQGPGQDPQFLISFYEKMQSDKGSIPDRFSAQQFSDYHSELNMSSLELGDSALYFCASSAGTINEQFFGPGTRLTVL.